This T cell receptor beta chain was sequenced during a study of cytomegalovirus exposure and HLA in healthy donors. Findings of the study overall: In an earlier analysis, in approximately 630 donors, most V segments appeared productive either ~87% or ~30% of the time. In a later analysis, HLA-associated TCR beta chains were more clonally expanded than equally common others. For most TCR sequences rarity was the rule, although some public TCRs occurred in many donors. Exclusion applied to some V segments, including TRBV6-2 and TRBV6-3, as they were indistinguishable.

This clone has just a few counts. The antigen remains undetermined. PCR primers comprised 60 Vbeta and 13 Jbeta primers. The data were produced by immunoSEQ multiplex PCR, yet TCRdb's version contains in-frame clones alone and is incomplete. Here the sample spans 150,000 or so clones, roughly 77% being singletons. The V end was cut by 5 bases, the J end by 1 base, with 17 bases between. Germline V gives CDR1 SGHVS, CDR2 FQNEAQ. The CDR3 has 16 amino acids. This rearrangement joins TRBV7-8 to TRBJ1-1; D is perhaps TRBD1 (5 bases). The sequencing input was PBMCs. The TCR originated in a woman aged 35 to 49 in good health and CMV-seropositive. CDR3 amino acids: CASSRTRGVGNTEAFF. The CDR3 DNA sequence: TGTGCCAGCAGCCGGACCCGGGGGGTGGGGAACACTGAAGCTTTCTTT.